These 27 T cell receptor beta chains share one sample of origin, sequenced in a study of T cell responses to AZD1222 COVID-19 vaccine. Clones were sequenced by immunoSEQ multiplex PCR, and TCRdb holds only the in-frame ones, with some missing. The sample includes 100,000 to 150,000 clones, just over 85% of them seen just once. This material consisted of peripheral blood, taken on day 0 of AZD1222 vaccination. The receptors shown here come from an adult in good health.

The table lists this clone with a few counts. The genes are TRBV11-2 and TRBJ2-7; D is unresolved. This CDR3 comprises 17 residues. CDR1 and CDR2 (germline): SGHAT, FQNNGV. V lost 4 bases and J lost 2, with 21 bases in between. Here the CDR3 reads CASSSTRGNANTYEQYF. The CDR3 DNA reads TGTGCCAGCAGCTCAACAAGAGGAAACGCAAATACCTACGAGCAGTACTTC.

The chain employs TRBV30 and TRBJ2-3, with 10 nucleotides matching TRBD2. The CDR3 sequence is 13 residues long. V lost 7 bases and J lost 2; bases outside the gene matches: 3. CDR1 is GTSNPN, CDR2 SVGIG, per germline (reference sequence). CDR3 amino acids: CASSGGLTDTQYF. In nucleotides, the CDR3 is TGTGCCTCTAGCGGGGGACTCACAGATACGCAGTATTTT.

The rearrangement links TRBV5-6 to TRBJ1-2, with TRBD1 as a possible D gene (5 bases). CDR1 and CDR2 (germline): SGHDT, YYEEEE. V gave up 3 bases and J gave up 4 bases, with 16 bases separating them. CDR3 length equals 15 residues. The CDR3 DNA reads as TGTGCCAGCAGCTGGGATGTTGGGACTATCTATGGCTACACCTTC. Translating it yields CASSWDVGTIYGYTF. The entire variable domain, with the rest obtained from reference TRBV5-6 and TRBJ1-2, is as follows: DAGVTQSPTHLIKTRGQQVTLRCSPKSGHDTVSWYQQALGQGPQFIFQYYEEEERQRGNFPDRFSGHQFPNYSSELNVNALLLGDSALYLCASSWDVGTIYGYTFGSGTRLTVV.

The chain uses TRBV2 and TRBJ2-5; D tentatively fits TRBD1 or TRBD2 (5 bases each). CDR3 size: 13 residues. The germline V gene encodes CDR1 SNHLY and CDR2 FYNNEI. The ends were cut back, 6 bases at V and 6 bases at J, with 14 bases in the middle. The DNA of the CDR3 is TGTGCCAGCAGGCCCCAGGGAGAACAGACCCAGTACTTC. As protein: CASRPQGEQTQYF.

The V gene is TRBV18, the J gene TRBJ2-2; 7 bases map to TRBD2. The J segment lost 5 bases and the V segment lost 3 bases, leaving 12 bases of the junction unmatched. The germline gives CDR1 KGHSH, CDR2 LQKENI. The CDR3 loop spans 17 amino acids. CDR3: CASSPFKRESRTGELFF. The DNA of the CDR3 is TGTGCCAGCTCACCCTTCAAGCGGGAAAGTCGAACCGGGGAGCTGTTTTTT.

The rearrangement joins TRBV3-1 (or the pseudogene TRBV3-2) to TRBJ1-6; D call uncertain. CDR1 and CDR2 from the germline V gene are LGHDT and YNNKEL (reference sequence). Trimming took 3 bases from V and 6 from J, leaving 12 bases between them. The CDR3 contains 15 residues. The CDR3 sequence: CASSQAHWGNSPLHF. CDR3 nucleotides: TGTGCCAGCAGCCAGGCGCACTGGGGTAATTCACCCCTCCACTTT.

The gene calls are TRBV7-9 and TRBJ1-1; D is uncertain. Germline V gene data show CDR1 as SEHNR and CDR2 as FQNEAQ (reference sequence). V lost 1 base and J lost 8, with 11 bases in between. The CDR3 spans 13 residues. The CDR3: CASSLGGAAEAFF. Written as DNA, the CDR3 is TGTGCCAGCAGCTTAGGAGGCGCAGCAGAAGCTTTCTTT.

The gene calls are TRBV7-9 and TRBJ2-7; 7 bases align to TRBD1. The V and J ends lost 4 bases and 2 bases, in that order; junction bases with no gene match: 8. Germline V gene sequence: CDR1 SEHNR, CDR2 FQNEAQ (reference sequence). This CDR3 is built from 15 residues. The CDR3 coding sequence is TGTGCCAGCAGCTCTGACAGGGAGTGGACCTACGAGCAGTACTTC. It specifies CASSSDREWTYEQYF.

This clone showed up just a few times. The chain has TRBV11-2 and TRBJ2-7, with 10 bases that match TRBD2. The V segment lost 5 bases and the J segment 1 base; nucleotides outside the gene matches: 14. From germline, CDR1 is SGHAT and CDR2 FQNNGV. The CDR3 is 18 residues long. The CDR3 DNA follows: TGTGCCAGCAGCCAAAGACGGGTCCTAGCGGGAGTTTCCTACGAGCAGTACTTC. As protein: CASSQRRVLAGVSYEQYF.

The CDR3 DNA sequence: TGTGCCAGCAACAGGGTATGGTATGGCTACACCTTC. Its protein is CASNRVWYGYTF. This chain joins TRBV21-1 and TRBJ1-2; the table's D gene call, TRBD1, was not cross checked with the DNA. TRBV21-1 is assigned pseudogene status. The CDR3 consists of 12 residues.

This rearrangement joins TRBV12-3 or TRBV12-4 to TRBJ1-2; D uncertain. Trimming left V 4 bases short and J 0 bases short, with 6 bases between. This CDR3 has 13 residues. The CDR3 region has the DNA TGTGCCAGCAGTTCTGGACCTAACTATGGCTACACCTTC. Protein product: CASSSGPNYGYTF.

This clone was seen a handful of times. The rearrangement links TRBV19 to TRBJ2-1; D not resolved. The CDR3 is 12 amino acids. Trimming stripped 7 bases from V and 8 bases from J, with 12 bases between. Germline V gene lookup returns CDR1 LNHDA and CDR2 SQIVND (reference sequence). The CDR3 DNA sequence: TGTGCCAGTAAAAATACTCAGGATGAGCAGTTCTTC. Residues: CASKNTQDEQFF.

This clone is a singleton in its sample. The chain carries TRBV7-6 and TRBJ2-7; tentative D call: TRBD1 (6 bases). The CDR3 consists of 13 residues. Trimming stripped 2 bases from V and 5 bases from J, with 10 bases between. Germline loops: CDR1 SGHVS, CDR2 FNYEAQ. CDR3 DNA: TGTGCCAGCAGCTTAACGGACAGAAACGAGCAGTACTTC. It yields the protein CASSLTDRNEQYF.

The V and J genes are TRBV19 and TRBJ2-1; D possibly corresponds to TRBD2 (6 bases). The CDR3 is 13 residues long. V lost 5 bases and J lost 7, with 12 bases in between. CDR1 is LNHDA and CDR2 is SQIVND in the germline V gene (reference sequence). CDR3 sequence (DNA): TGTGCCAGTAGTGTGGGACTTCAAAATGAGCAGTTCTTC. Its translation: CASSVGLQNEQFF.

Written as DNA, the CDR3 is TGCGCCAGCAGTTCAGACGGGACTTTGAATGAGCAGTTCTTC. Amino acid sequence: CASSSDGTLNEQFF. The chain employs TRBV5-1 and TRBJ2-1; D perhaps matches TRBD2 (6 bases). The CDR3 covers 14 residues. The V end was cut by 5 bases, the J end by 7 bases, with 16 bases between. The germline V gene has CDR1 SGHRS and CDR2 YFSETQ.

The DNA of the CDR3 is TGTGCCAGCAGGGGGACAGGGATCGGCAATGAGCAGTTCTTC. This gives the protein CASRGTGIGNEQFF. The rearrangement joins TRBV6-5 to TRBJ2-1, with 9 bases lining up with TRBD1. The CDR3 spans 14 residues. The germline gives CDR1 MNHEY, CDR2 SVGAGI. Unmatched junction bases numbered 6, after V lost 6 bases and J lost 6 bases.

The rearrangement uses TRBV6-5 and TRBJ1-1; the D gene is possibly TRBD1 (5 bases). Germline V gives CDR1 MNHEY, CDR2 SVGAGI. The V end was cut by 6 bases, the J end by 10 bases, with 18 bases between. The CDR3 has 13 residues. CDR3 in DNA: TGTGCCAGCAGCGTCCGGGGGTCTTTTCGAGCTTTCTTT. Protein: CASSVRGSFRAFF.

The J gene is TRBJ1-3, the V gene TRBV10-2; D unresolved. Germline assignment: CDR1 WSHSY and CDR2 SAAADI. The CDR3 extends over 13 amino acids. The ends were cut back, 0 bases at V and 4 bases at J, with 4 bases in the middle. The DNA of the CDR3 is TGCGCCAGCAGTGAGTCTCGGGGAAACACCATATATTTT. This sequence encodes CASSESRGNTIYF.

This chain links TRBV6-1 with TRBJ2-7; a weak D match, TRBD2 (5 bases). Between the trimmed V and J ends, which lost 1 base and 2 bases, there was a span of 12 bases. CDR1 MNHNS and CDR2 SASEGT come from the germline V gene. The CDR3 contains 15 residues. CDR3 region: CASSEGLAPAYEQYF. The CDR3 nucleotides are TGTGCCAGCAGTGAAGGGCTAGCTCCAGCCTACGAGCAGTACTTC.

The V gene is TRBV10-3, the J gene TRBJ1-3; a possible D gene is TRBD1 (5 bases). CDR1 is ENHRY, CDR2 SYGVKD, per germline. This CDR3 region has 15 residues. V lost 6 bases and J lost 3, with 15 bases in between. In nucleotides, the CDR3 is TGTGCCATCAGAAGTCACAGGCTTTTTGGAAACACCATATATTTT. This encodes CAIRSHRLFGNTIYF.

The CDR3 spells CASSQGPLTQADIQYF. CDR3 DNA: TGTGCCAGCAGCCAAGGCCCCCTCACGCAGGCTGACATTCAGTACTTC. The chain links TRBV3-1 (or the pseudogene TRBV3-2) to TRBJ2-4; the D is unclear. The CDR3 loop spans 16 amino acids. Germline V gives CDR1 LGHDT, CDR2 YNNKEL (reference sequence). The germline V and J ends were trimmed by 1 base and 8 bases, with 18 bases remaining between them.

The rearrangement links TRBV6-5 to TRBJ1-2; 7 bases agree with TRBD1. V shed 2 bases, J shed 1 base, and the junction held 7 bases outside the gene matches. The germline gives CDR1 MNHEY, CDR2 SVGAGI. This CDR3 has 16 amino acids. The CDR3 here is CASSYQHRGSNYGYTF. As DNA, the CDR3 is TGTGCCAGCAGTTACCAACACAGGGGAAGTAACTATGGCTACACCTTC.

The rearrangement links TRBV6-5 to TRBJ2-2; weak D call: TRBD2 (6 bases). Germline loops: CDR1 MNHEY, CDR2 SVGAGI. The V end was cut by 8 bases, the J end by 6 bases, with 16 bases between. The CDR3 totals 14 residues. The CDR3 sequence is CASARERRAGELFF. The CDR3 DNA sequence: TGTGCCAGCGCTCGGGAGAGGAGGGCCGGGGAGCTGTTTTTT.

This rearrangement joins TRBV9 to TRBJ2-5; 10 bases fit TRBD2. Germline V gene lookup returns CDR1 SGDLS and CDR2 YYNGEE. This CDR3 comprises 16 residues. V dropped 0 bases and J dropped 4; count of bases not matched to a gene: 6. The CDR3 region has the DNA TGTGCCAGCAGCGTAGGGGCTAGCGGGAGTGGAGAGACCCAGTACTTC. This translates into CASSVGASGSGETQYF.

The rearrangement links TRBV19 to TRBJ2-5, with a weak D call TRBD2 (6 bases). CDR3 length: 16 residues. The ends were cut back, 3 bases at V and 1 base at J, with 15 bases in the middle. Germline V CDR1 and CDR2: LNHDA, SQIVND (reference sequence). In DNA, the CDR3 is TGTGCCAGTAGTATCTGGTTTCCGGGACTCCAAGAGACCCAGTACTTC. It yields the protein CASSIWFPGLQETQYF.

Only a few counts were recorded for this clone. The chain couples TRBV18 to TRBJ1-2, with TRBD1 identical over 7 bases. The V segment lost 0 bases and the J segment 3 bases; nucleotides outside the gene matches: 1. Germline loops: CDR1 KGHSH, CDR2 LQKENI. This CDR3 has 14 amino acids. CDR3 in DNA: TGTGCCAGCTCACCACCGGGGACAGACTATGGCTACACCTTC. It is translated as CASSPPGTDYGYTF.

This chain connects TRBV24-1 to TRBJ2-5; D is unclear. With 5 bases removed from V and 6 bases from J, the gap between germline ends came to 6 bases. The CDR3 has 11 amino acids. CDR1 and CDR2 (germline): KGHDR, SFDVKD. The CDR3 bases are TGTGCCACCAGTGCCGGAAAGACCCAGTACTTC. Its translation: CATSAGKTQYF.